This record covers a single T cell receptor (beta chain). Its antigen remains unidentified. No much larger clone exists at a distance of one base, and base qualities are not known. The CDR3 runs 16 amino acids, cysteine and phenylalanine included. Only the CDR3 region is kept as DNA, spanning 48 bases read in frame from base 1. CDR1 SGHVS and CDR2 FQNEAQ were looked up in the germline V gene. The germline ends are 16 bases apart after V is trimmed by 3 bases and J by 4 bases. The cohort was made up of approximately 670 healthy bone marrow donors. Cohort members were all nominally healthy when sampled, although unrecorded immune exposures were likely present. The donor was CMV seropositive and was included in the group of 289 seropositive cohort members. Each donor provided a peripheral blood sample, and peripheral blood mononuclear cells were used for TCR beta sequencing. The Qiagen DNeasy Blood Extraction Kit was used to extract genomic DNA from the blood cell samples.

The data originate from a study of cytomegalovirus exposure and HLA in healthy donors (dated by TCRdb to the late 2010s). At the level of the whole study: According to an earlier analysis of 587 of the donors, some 170 million T cells yielded roughly 100 million unique TCR beta sequences and about 280 Gb of sequence data. Roughly 300 gigabases of sequencing data and around 88 million unique TCR sequences made up an early release that covered approximately 700 HLA-typed donors. Of the 350 to 450 genotyped donors, 65% to 90% fell in the genetic ancestry cluster associated with self-reported Caucasian donors. The study was designed to test whether signatures of past pathogen exposure could be identified by cataloging public T cell receptors. The T cell repertoires of 700 or so subjects were profiled by immunosequencing and related to cytomegalovirus serostatus. Along with the roughly 670-subject first cohort, a separate validation cohort of over 90 different subjects was used. High-throughput TCR immunosequencing, statistical association of individual TCRs with disease status, and machine learning were combined to predict cytomegalovirus infection status. A later analysis re-examined previously published TCR beta repertoires from just over 650 donors and added high-resolution HLA genotyping to investigate patterns of TCR occurrence. In the later analysis, no new phenotypic data were used to find candidate immune exposures; instead, reliance was placed on TCR beta sequences and their occurrence across donors. An earlier analysis of 587 of the donors used high-throughput TCR beta sequencing to judge whether each TCR beta V gene segment behaved as functional or pseudogenic. Donor age, sex, ethnicity and CMV serostatus were compiled together with the repertoire data. A later genetic analysis used genome-wide SNP genotypes for about 55% of the 666 donors, treating that subset as a discovery cohort. All discovery cohort repertoires had been generated on a single sequencing platform. Class I and class II HLA loci were covered by the typing at four-digit resolution. Typing coverage differed by locus: A, B, C, DRB1 and DQB1 were typed in roughly 620-640 donors, DQA1 in around 500, DPA1 in some 570, and DPB1 in approximately 450. Several DR-DQ haplotypes were handled as single units for association and clustering because linkage in the cohort was strong. Among about 400 genotyped donors of the cohort, an average of around 250,000 unique TCR beta nucleotide sequences was sequenced per donor, of which 15% to 20% were non-productive.

Receptors were amplified or captured by the immunoSEQ multiplex PCR assay. For the multiplex PCR, a mixture combining 60 forward primers for TCR Vbeta segments and 13 reverse primers for TCR Jbeta segments was used. The CDR3 region of rearranged TCR beta genes was amplified from genomic DNA by a multiplex PCR assay. The Illumina HiSeq System was used to sequence the amplified TCR beta libraries as 87-base-pair reads. Concerning the study's data processing: A later analysis counted about 80 million unique TCR beta chains across the 670 or so repertoires, and some 11 million of these chains were shared by at least two donors. Raw reads were error-corrected and collapsed into unique sequences with a nearest-neighbor algorithm that merged closely related sequences to remove PCR and sequencing errors. CDR3 sequences were aligned to IMGT reference sequences to assign V, D and J gene segments. For a sequence to be retained, a match of at least six nucleotides was required to both a V gene segment and a J gene segment. A rearrangement was called productive if the CDR3 had no stop codons and remained in frame with V and J, and every other rearrangement was called non-productive. CDR3 was defined according to IMGT convention as the region running from the second conserved V-encoded cysteine to the conserved J-encoded phenylalanine. The earlier analysis of about 620 of the donors excluded sequences that lacked an unambiguous match to a single V gene segment. An earlier analysis of some 500 of the donors classified V segments as functional when productive rearrangements were above 56.7% and as segregating when the standard deviation between donors was above 5%. A statistical classification framework was developed to diagnose cytomegalovirus status using the catalog of TCR beta chain sequences. V and J gene assignment, in a later analysis, came from comparing TCR nucleotide sequences with IMGT/GENE-DB human TR gene sequences. Using the TCRdist pipeline, a later analysis assigned CDR3 sequences along with most-parsimonious VDJ recombination scenarios. A later analysis defined each TCR beta chain by its CDR3 amino acid sequence plus V-gene family, and excluded reads lacking a unique V-gene family. In a later analysis, fewer than 650 highly shared, low-generation-probability nucleotide sequences were removed to address suspected cross-contamination and a sequencing artifact. A later analysis calculated a clonal expansion index for each public chain from normalized within-repertoire ranks of inferred template counts. Generation probabilities in a later analysis came from a VDJ recombination model fitted to out-of-frame rearrangements, and those results were checked against IGoR. In a later analysis, TCR-TCR, TCR-HLA and TCR-CMV co-occurrence was scored with hypergeometric tests, and a repertoire-size bias correction was applied to TCR pairs. False discovery rates were estimated in a later analysis by permuting HLA or CMV assignments 20 times. In a later analysis, co-occurring TCRs were grouped using DBSCAN, and TCRdist sequence similarity was added for clustering within HLA-allele-positive subsets. Repertoires with fewer than 30,000 or more than 120,000 public chains were left out of co-occurrence clustering, as were about 5 repertoires with anomalous nucleotide sharing. TCRdb mirrors the immuneACCESS table, restricted to in-frame sequences. Some clones are absent from its copies; in checked studies, under half trace to an unresolved V gene, and the reason for the others is unknown. V, J and clone size are taken as reported in that table, and D and trimming were inferred from the DNA itself. This sample lists over 150,000 clones; roughly 77% were detected once. The ten largest make up around 3.5% of the sample.

Here is what the overall study found, with its caveats: Compared with equally common non-associated chains, HLA-associated TCR beta chains in a later analysis were more clonally expanded and had lower generation probabilities. In an earlier analysis of about 540 of the donors, most TCR beta V segments were observed in productive rearrangements about 87% or about 30% of the time, broadly matching IMGT annotations. Presence/absence analyses assumed roughly uniform sequencing depth across donors, an assumption that may not hold. In this cohort, only TCR beta chains were sequenced, and detectable features were limited by the absence of alpha or paired-chain data. In vitro tests confirmed that a few of the cytomegalovirus-associated TCR beta chains recognize cytomegalovirus antigens. An association between a missense DCLRE1C variant and V-gene and J-gene trimming of TCR beta chains was found in a later genetic analysis and replicated in an independent cohort. Some IMGT-functional V segments, including TRBV6-2 and TRBV6-3, could not be told apart with the 87-base-pair reads, so those segments were excluded. The authors suggested that the approach could potentially be generalized to other disease states and immunological phenotypes. A later analysis found that most CMV-associated TCR beta chains appeared HLA-restricted, with HLA associations seemingly driven largely by CMV exposure. The classifier was reported to diagnose cytomegalovirus status with high specificity and sensitivity in both the original cohort and the validation cohort. In a later analysis, the rate of TCR association differed among HLA loci, with DRB1 alleles having the most associated TCRs and HLA-C alleles having the fewest. A further reported finding was that TCR beta sequences accurately predicted the HLA-A and HLA-B alleles for most subjects in the first cohort. Across donors, most TCR sequences were observed very rarely, whereas some public TCRs were present in many individuals. A later analysis reported that several top co-occurrence clusters appeared linked to parvovirus B19, influenza, CMV and Epstein-Barr virus. When HLA alleles, especially DR and DQ, strongly co-occurred, TCR associations were difficult to assign to individual alleles. In the study, 164 TCR beta chains were listed as associated with cytomegalovirus. The sequencing pipeline was judged likely to have produced a cluster of highly shared sequence variants as a technical artifact. Seventeen rarely observed V segments, including chromosome 9 orphons, were excluded from the earlier analysis of approximately 500 of the donors because counts were too low. Specific HLA alleles were associated with 15,000 to 20,000 TCR beta sequences at a false discovery rate of 0.05 in a later analysis. The only immune exposure information available for the cohort was CMV serostatus. In a later genetic analysis, fewer N-insertions in productive TCRs were reported among donors in an Asian-associated ancestry cluster than the approximately 670-donor mean. Linkage disequilibrium might explain the correlated functional status among segregating V segments, but an unknown experimental factor could not be ruled out. Because HLA typing was missing for some donors at each locus, association tests included only the typed subset.

This chain joins TRBV7-8 to TRBJ1-5, and TRBD1 may be the D gene, going by 6 matching bases. The sequencing sample was made of PBMCs. The sequence derives from a man aged 25 to 40 in good health and CMV-seropositive. The DNA reads as follows: TGTGCCAGCAGCTTCTTGCGGACAGAGCGTAATCAGCCCCAGCATTTT. This gives the protein CASSFLRTERNQPQHF.